Given below is one T cell receptor beta chain in context. This record belongs to a study of preoperative IRX-2 immunotherapy in early breast cancer. Sequencing used immunoSEQ multiplex PCR; TCRdb keeps in-frame clones, though not all of them. The data contain more than 25,000 clones, 75% to 90% of them seen just once; the ten biggest clones take up approximately 1.4%. Treatment: preoperative locoregional IRX-2 cytokine immunotherapy. Preoperative locoregional IRX-2 cytokine immunotherapy was tested in the phase Ib source study. The V end was cut by 8 bases, the J end by 5 bases, with 13 bases between. The CDR3 contains 13 residues. Germline CDR1 reads LNHDA; CDR2 reads SQIVND (reference sequence).

Here the sequenced sample was lymph node tissue, taken after IRX-2 immunotherapy. The rearrangement uses TRBV19 and TRBJ1-5; D call uncertain. The sequence came from a human donor with breast cancer. The CDR3 sequence: CASSMDGDQPQHF. CDR3 in DNA: TGTGCCAGTTCTATGGACGGTGATCAGCCCCAGCATTTT.